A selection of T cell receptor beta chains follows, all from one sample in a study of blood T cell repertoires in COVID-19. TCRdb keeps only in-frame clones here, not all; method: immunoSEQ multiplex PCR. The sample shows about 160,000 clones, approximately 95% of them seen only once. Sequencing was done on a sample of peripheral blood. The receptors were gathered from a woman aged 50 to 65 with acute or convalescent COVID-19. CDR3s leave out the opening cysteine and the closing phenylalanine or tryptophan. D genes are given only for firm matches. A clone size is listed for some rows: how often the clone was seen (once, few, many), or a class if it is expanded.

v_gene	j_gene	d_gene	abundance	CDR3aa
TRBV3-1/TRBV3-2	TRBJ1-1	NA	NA	ASSQVGGDTEAF
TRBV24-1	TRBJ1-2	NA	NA	ATSDLTVDYGYT
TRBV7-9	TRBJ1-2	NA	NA	ASSADLRVPYGYT
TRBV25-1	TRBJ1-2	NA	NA	ASRATGRDSYGYT
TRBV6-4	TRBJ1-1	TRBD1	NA	TDRGNTEAF
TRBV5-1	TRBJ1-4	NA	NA	ASSLGGSNEKLF
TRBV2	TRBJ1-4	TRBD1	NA	ASIFSQGEEKLF
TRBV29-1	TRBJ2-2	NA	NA	SAEAGLDTGELF
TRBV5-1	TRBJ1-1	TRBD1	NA	ASSFQGVTEAF
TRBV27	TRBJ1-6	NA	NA	ASSTTNGWAGEGSNSPLH
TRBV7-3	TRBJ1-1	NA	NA	ASSLIAGTEAF
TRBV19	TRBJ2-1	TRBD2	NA	ASSMWEGRNEQF
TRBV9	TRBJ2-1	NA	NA	ASSGAIGGNEQF
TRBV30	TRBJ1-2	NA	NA	AWRGEGGYGYT
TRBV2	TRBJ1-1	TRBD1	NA	ASSTDRANTEAF
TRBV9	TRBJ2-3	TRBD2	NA	ASSVASGGEDTQY
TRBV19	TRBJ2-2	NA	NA	ACSPAGGITGELF
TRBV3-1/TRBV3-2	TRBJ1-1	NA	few	ASSQGARGGTEAF
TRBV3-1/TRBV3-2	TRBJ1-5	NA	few	ASSQDEIPSNQPQH
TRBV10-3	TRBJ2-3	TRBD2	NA	AISAGGRHTDTQY
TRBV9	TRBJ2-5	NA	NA	ASSVRGAFLETQY
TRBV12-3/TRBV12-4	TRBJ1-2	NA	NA	ASSRTPDGYT
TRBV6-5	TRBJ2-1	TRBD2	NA	ASSYGTSGVLNEQF
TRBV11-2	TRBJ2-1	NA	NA	ASSLNNYNEQF
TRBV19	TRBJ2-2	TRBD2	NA	ASSAGGTGELF
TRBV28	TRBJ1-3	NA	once	AALTQGAGNTIY
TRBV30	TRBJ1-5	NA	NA	AWSVGLSNQPQH
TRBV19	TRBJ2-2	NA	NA	ASSKGVTGELF
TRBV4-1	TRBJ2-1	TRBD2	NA	ASSLAGVYNEQF
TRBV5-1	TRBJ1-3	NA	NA	ASSLGGLTVGNTIY
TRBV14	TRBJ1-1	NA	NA	ASSQDRVPLAF
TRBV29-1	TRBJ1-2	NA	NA	SVEELSYGYT
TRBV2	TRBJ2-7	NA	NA	ASSERSATYEQY
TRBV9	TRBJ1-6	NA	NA	ASSAGDLGSPLH
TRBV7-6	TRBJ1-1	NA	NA	ASSFGPGDTEAF
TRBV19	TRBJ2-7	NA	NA	ASSISGSSYEQY
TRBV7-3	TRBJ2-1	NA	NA	ASSLSGDVEQF
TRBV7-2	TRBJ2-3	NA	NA	ASSLDSRRTDTQY
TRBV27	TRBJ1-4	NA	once	ASSRGANEKLF
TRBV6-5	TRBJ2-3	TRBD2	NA	ASNGLAGDTQY
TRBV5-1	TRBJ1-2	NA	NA	ASSLKGTVSPGGYT
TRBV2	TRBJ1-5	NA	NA	ASSFLSGYQPQH
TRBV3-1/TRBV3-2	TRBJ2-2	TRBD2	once	ASSLGLANGELF
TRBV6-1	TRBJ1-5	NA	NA	ASSESGSQPQH
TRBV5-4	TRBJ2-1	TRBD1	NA	ASSADRGRYEQF
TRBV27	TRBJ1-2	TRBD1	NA	ASSLLTGDRGNYGYT
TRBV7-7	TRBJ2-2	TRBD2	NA	ASSLQASGDGELF
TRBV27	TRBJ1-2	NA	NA	ASRVSGNYGYT
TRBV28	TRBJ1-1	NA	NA	ASSLGGRTEAF
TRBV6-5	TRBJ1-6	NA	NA	ASRLQGWSPLH
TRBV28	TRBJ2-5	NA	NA	ASSLFGEAGETQY
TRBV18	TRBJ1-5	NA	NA	ASSPRGLWGSNQPQH
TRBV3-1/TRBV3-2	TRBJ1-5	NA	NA	ASSQEAGLQPQH
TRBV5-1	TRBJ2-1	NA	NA	ASSLDIRTPHNEQF
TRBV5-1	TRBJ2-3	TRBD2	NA	ASSLEPGLGFATDTQY
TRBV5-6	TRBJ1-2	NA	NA	ASSGQDYGYT
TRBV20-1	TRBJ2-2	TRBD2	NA	SASSGRGDTGELF
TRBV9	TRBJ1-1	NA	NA	ASSVDGRDTEAF
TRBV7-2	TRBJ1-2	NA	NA	ASEGTSYGYT
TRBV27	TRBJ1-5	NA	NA	ASRPVGEGDQPQH